The source of this T cell receptor (beta chain) is a study of T cell responses to AZD1222 COVID-19 vaccine. Study overall: Pooling of second doses given at about 4 or about 12 weeks was done. Study results and caveats: Spike regions recognized by vaccine-associated CD4 TCRs spanned the protein, led by 160-218 and 743-854. Donors skewed white British and female; clonal diversity was possibly underestimated. Repertoires were collected only later (after the peak T cell response had occurred).

TCRdb's copy holds only in-frame clones and misses some; the assay was immunoSEQ multiplex PCR. The top ten clones hold 1.5% to 2% of a sample with some 140,000 clones, around 90% of them seen once. For this clone: Its antigen is unidentified.

The V end was cut by 6 bases, the J end by 6 bases, with 5 bases between. This CDR3 region has 11 residues. Germline CDR1 MNHEY, CDR2 SMNVEV (reference sequence). This material consisted of peripheral blood, taken on day 0 of AZD1222 vaccination. V usage is TRBV27 and J usage is TRBJ2-2; D unclear. This sequence was found in an adult in good health. The CDR3 here is CASRIAGELFF. CDR3 sequence (DNA): TGTGCCAGCAGGATCGCCGGGGAGCTGTTTTTT.